This T cell receptor (beta chain) appears in the sequencing data of a study of early stage breast cancer tumors. Study-wide points: Tumors had approximately 2.7-fold higher T cell density and higher clonality than adjacent normal breast tissue.

This CDR3 has 15 amino acids. Germline lookup yields CDR1 SGHRS and CDR2 YFSETQ. V lost 2 bases to trimming and J lost 7 bases, with 19 bases between them. Worth noting for this clone: Its antigen remains unknown.

TCRdb's table, derived via immunoSEQ multiplex PCR, lists solely in-frame clones and lacks some. The profile covers 50,000 to 65,000 clones, with just over 90% appearing a single time and approximately 5% taken by the ten largest. V gene TRBV5-1 combines with J gene TRBJ2-7; TRBD2 might be the D (6 bases). Sequences were obtained from blood. The sequence derives from a person aged 70 to 79 with breast cancer. The CDR3 here is CASSFSPGFGGEQYF. Here the CDR3 DNA reads TGCGCCAGCAGCTTCTCCCCAGGGTTTGGGGGGGAGCAGTACTTC.